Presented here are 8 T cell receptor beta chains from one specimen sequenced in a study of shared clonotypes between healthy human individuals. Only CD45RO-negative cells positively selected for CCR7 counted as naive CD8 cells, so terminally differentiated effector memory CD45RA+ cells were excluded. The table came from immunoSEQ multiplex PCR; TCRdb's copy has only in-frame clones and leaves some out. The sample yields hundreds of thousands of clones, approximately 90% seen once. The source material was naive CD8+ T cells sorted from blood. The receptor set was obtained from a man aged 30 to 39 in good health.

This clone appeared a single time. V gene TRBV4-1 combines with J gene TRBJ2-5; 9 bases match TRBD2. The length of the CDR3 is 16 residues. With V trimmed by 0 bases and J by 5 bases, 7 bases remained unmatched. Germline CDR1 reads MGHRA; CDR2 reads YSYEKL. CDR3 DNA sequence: TGCGCCAGCAGCCAAGATGCGGGAGGGCTTGGGGAGACCCAGTACTTC. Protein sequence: CASSQDAGGLGETQYF.

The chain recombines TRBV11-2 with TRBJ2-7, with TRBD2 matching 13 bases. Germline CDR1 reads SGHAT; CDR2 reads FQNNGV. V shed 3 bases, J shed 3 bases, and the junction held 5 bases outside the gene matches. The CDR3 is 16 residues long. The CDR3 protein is CASSFRTSGSVYEQYF. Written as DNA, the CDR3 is TGTGCCAGCAGCTTCCGGACTAGCGGGAGTGTCTACGAGCAGTACTTC.

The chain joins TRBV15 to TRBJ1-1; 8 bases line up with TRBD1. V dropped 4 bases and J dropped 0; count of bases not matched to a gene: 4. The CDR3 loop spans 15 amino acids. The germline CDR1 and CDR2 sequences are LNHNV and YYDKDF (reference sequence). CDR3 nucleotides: TGTGCCACCAGCACTGGGGACAGGCTGAACACTGAAGCTTTCTTT. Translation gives CATSTGDRLNTEAFF.

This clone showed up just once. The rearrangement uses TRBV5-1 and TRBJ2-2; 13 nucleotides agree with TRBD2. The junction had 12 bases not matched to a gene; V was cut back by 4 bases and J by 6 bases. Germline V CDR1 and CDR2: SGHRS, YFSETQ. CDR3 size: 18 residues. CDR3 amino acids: CASSPGLAGEGYAGELFF. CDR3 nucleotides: TGCGCCAGCAGCCCCGGACTAGCGGGAGAGGGGTACGCCGGGGAGCTGTTTTTT.

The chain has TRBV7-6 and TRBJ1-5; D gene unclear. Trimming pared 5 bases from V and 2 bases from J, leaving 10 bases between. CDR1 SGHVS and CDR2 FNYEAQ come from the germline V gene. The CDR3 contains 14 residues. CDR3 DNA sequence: TGTGCCAGCAGCCGCAGTGGGGGCAATCAGCCCCAGCATTTT. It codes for CASSRSGGNQPQHF.

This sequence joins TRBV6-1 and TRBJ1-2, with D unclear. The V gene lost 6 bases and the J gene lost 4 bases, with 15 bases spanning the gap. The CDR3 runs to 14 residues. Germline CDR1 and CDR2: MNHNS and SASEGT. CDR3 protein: CASRTGIQLYGYTF. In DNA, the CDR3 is TGTGCCAGCAGGACGGGGATTCAACTCTATGGCTACACCTTC.

CDR3 DNA: TGTGCCAGCAGGACAGGCACCTATCGCACAGATACGCAGTATTTT. Translated: CASRTGTYRTDTQYF. This chain links TRBV27 with TRBJ2-3; D possibly corresponds to TRBD1 (6 bases). Germline CDR1 MNHEY, CDR2 SMNVEV (reference sequence). The ends were cut back, 6 bases at V and 1 base at J, with 14 bases in the middle. The CDR3 has 15 residues.

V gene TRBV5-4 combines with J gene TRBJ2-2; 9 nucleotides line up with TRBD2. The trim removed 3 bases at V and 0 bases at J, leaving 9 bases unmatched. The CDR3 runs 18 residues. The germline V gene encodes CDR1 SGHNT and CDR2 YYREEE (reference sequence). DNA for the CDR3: TGTGCCAGCAGCTCACCGGGGCTAGCGGGACCGAACACCGGGGAGCTGTTTTTT. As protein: CASSSPGLAGPNTGELFF.